The rows below give T cell receptor beta chains drawn from one sample of a study of vaccination and CD4 T cells after COVID-19. Using its own MiXCR run on the PCR reads, TCRdb lists one record per CDR3 protein. In the table there are over 14,000 distinct CDR3 sequences, about 33% of which are singletons. These TCRs' antigens remain unknown. The starting material was CD4+ T cells from blood, cultured in vitro, obtained after SARS-CoV-2 vaccination. The origin of the receptors is a human donor who had recovered from COVID-19. The CDR3 runs from the conserved cysteine through the conserved F or W. The D gene is left open where the match is weak. For some rows the clone size is stated as once, few or many, or as a class when expanded; others skip it.

V	size	D	J	DNA	CDR3
TRBV18	-	TRBD2	TRBJ2-3	TGTGCCAGCTCGACTAGCGGTGGAACAGATACGCAGTATTTT	CASSTSGGTDTQYF
TRBV28	few	-	TRBJ1-6	TGTGCCAGCAGTTTATCACAGTATAATTCACCCCTCCACTTT	CASSLSQYNSPLHF
TRBV2	-	-	TRBJ2-7	TGTGCCAGCAGCGCCCACCCCGGGACATCGCAGCAGTACTTC	CASSAHPGTSQQYF
TRBV19	-	-	TRBJ1-4	TGTGCCAGTAGTATATCAGGGGTGGAGGAAAAACTGTTTTTT	CASSISGVEEKLFF
TRBV11-3	few	-	TRBJ2-2	TGTGCCAGCAGCCGGGCCCCAGGCACCGGGGAGCTGTTTTTT	CASSRAPGTGELFF
TRBV11-2	-	-	TRBJ2-7	TGTGCCAGCAGCGCCGACTACGAGCAGTACTTC	CASSADYEQYF
TRBV4-3	-	TRBD1	TRBJ2-1	TGCGCCAGCAGCGGACAGGGAATATTGGATGAGCAGTTCTTC	CASSGQGILDEQFF
TRBV6-5	-	-	TRBJ1-2	TGTGCCAGCAGTTACTCACTGGTATATGGCTACACCTTC	CASSYSLVYGYTF
TRBV11-2	few	-	TRBJ2-5	TGTGCCAGCAGCGAGAGGGGGGGAAATCTGAACCAGTACTTC	CASSERGGNLNQYF
TRBV19	-	-	TRBJ2-3	TGTGCCAGTAGTATCAGGGGAACAGATACGCAGTATTTT	CASSIRGTDTQYF
TRBV2	-	-	TRBJ1-2	TGTGCCAGCAGGGACCATCGAGGGAGCTGGGGCTACACCTTC	CASRDHRGSWGYTF
TRBV20-1	large	-	TRBJ2-3	TGCAGTGCTAGTTCAAGGCTAGCCAGCGCCGATACGCAGTATTTT	CSASSRLASADTQYF
TRBV7-2	few	-	TRBJ2-1	TGTGCCAGCAGCTACGACTCAGAGCAGTTCTTC	CASSYDSEQFF